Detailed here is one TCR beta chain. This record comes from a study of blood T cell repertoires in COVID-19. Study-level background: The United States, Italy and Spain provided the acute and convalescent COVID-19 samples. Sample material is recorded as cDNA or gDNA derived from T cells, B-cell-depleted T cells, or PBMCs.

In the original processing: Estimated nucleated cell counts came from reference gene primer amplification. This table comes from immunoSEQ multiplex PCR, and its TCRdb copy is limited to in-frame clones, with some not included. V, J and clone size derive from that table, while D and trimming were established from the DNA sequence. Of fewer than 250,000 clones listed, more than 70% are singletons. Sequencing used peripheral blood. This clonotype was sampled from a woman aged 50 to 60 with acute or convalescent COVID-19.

The CDR3 is CASSLAPRSYRVDTEAFF. CDR3 DNA: TGTGCCAGCAGCTTAGCCCCCAGAAGTTATCGGGTGGACACTGAAGCTTTCTTT. The gene calls are TRBV11-2 and TRBJ1-1, with D unclear. This CDR3 comprises 18 residues. The germline V gene has CDR1 SGHAT and CDR2 FQNNGV. Between the trimmed V and J ends, which lost 1 base and 3 bases, there was a span of 21 bases.